Each of the 32 T cell receptor beta chains below was sequenced from the same sample in a study of CXCR3-negative and CXCR3-positive naive CD8 T cells. UMI-labeled 5' RACE yielded the TRB cDNA libraries. TCRdb reanalyzed the 5' RACE reads and collapses them to one entry per CDR3 protein, without DNA. The sample totals 75,000 or so distinct CDR3 sequences. Sequencing was carried out using naive CXCR3- CD8+ T cells from blood. The subset here: CD45RO-CCR7+CD27+CD95- naive CD8+ T cells lacking CXCR3 (TNR3-). The receptors were sampled from a human donor in good health. Some clones in this sample may be carry-over from other donors' samples.

This chain joins TRBV13 and TRBJ2-1. Germline V gene data show CDR1 as PRHDT and CDR2 as FYEKMQ (reference sequence). This CDR3 region has 14 residues. The CDR3 sequence is CASSSLELYNEQFF.

The rearrangement uses TRBV5-1 and TRBJ2-7; no DNA is available, so the TRBD2 call from TCRdb remains unchecked. Looked up from germline, CDR1 is SGHRS and CDR2 is YFSETQ. This CDR3 has 13 residues. The CDR3 is CASSEDYSYEQYF.

The chain employs TRBV29-1 and TRBJ2-1; checking the TCRdb D call of TRBD2 is not possible without DNA. The length of the CDR3 is 15 residues. The germline CDR1 and CDR2 sequences are SQVTM and ANQGSEA. The chain's CDR3 is CSVDGLGGRDNEQFF.

The genes are TRBV7-9 and TRBJ2-7. From germline, CDR1 is SEHNR and CDR2 FQNEAQ (reference sequence). The CDR3 extends over 14 amino acids. This CDR3 is CASSLPARADEQYF. Full variable domain (remainder filled in from reference TRBV7-9 and TRBJ2-7): DTGVSQNPRHKITKRGQNVTFRCDPISEHNRLYWYRQTLGQGPEFLTYFQNEAQLEKSRLLSDRFSAERPKGSFSTLEIQRTEQGDSAMYLCASSLPARADEQYFGPGTRLTVT.

The chain uses TRBV11-2 and TRBJ2-7; TCRdb lists TRBD1, though no DNA is available to test this call. Per germline, CDR1 SGHAT and CDR2 FQNNGV. The CDR3 loop spans 15 amino acids. CDR3: CASSLAGGPQETQYF.

The chain uses TRBV7-2 and TRBJ2-1; TCRdb's D call of TRBD1 is untestable without DNA. CDR3 length: 17 amino acids. Germline assignment: CDR1 SGHTA and CDR2 FQGNSA. The CDR3: CASSLIGDPSSYNEQFF. Full variable domain (missing parts from reference TRBV7-2 and TRBJ2-1): GAGVSQSPSNKVTEKGKDVELRCDPISGHTALYWYRQSLGQGLEFLIYFQGNSAPDKSGLPSDRFSAERTGGSVSTLTIQRTQQEDSAVYLCASSLIGDPSSYNEQFFGPGTRLTVL.

The chain carries TRBV7-8 and TRBJ2-1; without DNA, the TCRdb call of TRBD1 cannot be checked. Germline V lookup: CDR1 SGHVS, CDR2 FQNEAQ. This CDR3 has 19 amino acids. The CDR3 loop is CASSSRTDFPPSSYNEQFF.

V gene TRBV29-1 combines with J gene TRBJ2-1; with no DNA, the TCRdb D assignment of TRBD1 cannot be verified. Looked up from germline, CDR1 is SQVTM and CDR2 is ANQGSEA. This CDR3 comprises 14 residues. CDR3 in amino acids: CSVGQGSSYNEQFF.

This chain connects TRBV7-9 to TRBJ2-3. This CDR3 contains 12 residues. Germline lookup yields CDR1 SEHNR and CDR2 FQNEAQ (reference sequence). The CDR3 loop reads CASSGVLDTQYF.

The chain has TRBV6-1 and TRBJ2-1; the TCRdb D gene call, TRBD1, has no DNA to confirm it. Germline lookup yields CDR1 MNHNS and CDR2 SASEGT. The CDR3 extends over 13 amino acids. CDR3 loop: CASSDRTRSEQFF.

This sequence joins TRBV21-1 and TRBJ2-5. TRBV21-1 is a pseudogene locus. This CDR3 comprises 11 residues. CDR3 region: CASRGQETQYF.

The V and J genes are TRBV12-3 or TRBV12-4 and TRBJ2-1; the TCRdb call, TRBD2, lacks DNA for checking. This CDR3 region has 12 residues. The CDR3 loop reads CATQFLVNEQFF.

The chain combines TRBV5-1 with TRBJ2-7; TCRdb names TRBD2, which stays unverified in the absence of DNA. The germline gives CDR1 SGHRS, CDR2 YFSETQ. The CDR3 is made up of 15 amino acids. The CDR3 sequence: CASRETSGSSYEQYF.

The chain is built from TRBV29-1 and TRBJ2-1; TCRdb indicates TRBD1, and absent DNA this call remains unverified. The germline CDR1 and CDR2 sequences are SQVTM and ANQGSEA. CDR3 size: 16 residues. This CDR3 is CSVQLRWGTGVGEQFF.

The chain links TRBV7-9 to TRBJ2-1. The CDR3 spans 13 residues. CDR1 is SEHNR, CDR2 FQNEAQ, per germline (reference sequence). CDR3 in amino acids: CASSRVGGLGQFF. Drawing the rest from reference TRBV7-9 and TRBJ2-1, the complete variable domain is DTGVSQNPRHKITKRGQNVTFRCDPISEHNRLYWYRQTLGQGPEFLTYFQNEAQLEKSRLLSDRFSAERPKGSFSTLEIQRTEQGDSAMYLCASSRVGGLGQFFGPGTRLTVL.

This chain joins TRBV15 and TRBJ2-7; TCRdb names TRBD1, which stays unverified in the absence of DNA. There are 15 residues in the CDR3. The germline V gene has CDR1 LNHNV and CDR2 YYDKDF (reference sequence). Here the CDR3 reads CATSRAGQTSYEQYF.

The chain links TRBV29-1 to TRBJ2-5. CDR3 length: 13 residues. Germline V lookup: CDR1 SQVTM, CDR2 ANQGSEA. The CDR3: CSVVVLGGETQYF.

V is TRBV2 and J is TRBJ2-1; TCRdb selects TRBD1, and the lack of DNA leaves this call unchecked. The germline V gene encodes CDR1 SNHLY and CDR2 FYNNEI. The CDR3 length is 18 residues. The CDR3 sequence is CASSVFYGDTAPYNEQFF.

The chain joins TRBV29-1 to TRBJ2-1; TCRdb proposes TRBD2, but this gene call is untestable without DNA. CDR1 and CDR2 (germline): SQVTM, ANQGSEA. The CDR3 runs 16 residues. CDR3 amino acids: CSVEFQGLAGHYEQFF.

The rearrangement joins TRBV14 to TRBJ2-5; checking the TCRdb D call of TRBD1 is not possible without DNA. The CDR3 loop spans 16 amino acids. Per germline, CDR1 SGHDN and CDR2 FVKESK. CDR3 sequence reads: CASSLRDIRSEETQYF. Drawing the rest from reference TRBV14 and TRBJ2-5, the complete variable domain is EAGVTQFPSHSVIEKGQTVTLRCDPISGHDNLYWYRRVMGKEIKFLLHFVKESKQDESGMPNNRFLAERTGGTYSTLKVQPAELEDSGVYFCASSLRDIRSEETQYFGPGTRLLVL.

This chain connects TRBV19 to TRBJ2-7; the D gene TCRdb calls, TRBD1, cannot be checked with no DNA. This CDR3 has 13 residues. Germline V gene lookup returns CDR1 LNHDA and CDR2 SQIVND (reference sequence). The CDR3 region is CASSIAGVNEQYF.

This chain links TRBV28 with TRBJ2-3; the D gene TCRdb calls, TRBD1, cannot be checked with no DNA. The germline CDR1 and CDR2 sequences are MDHEN and SYDVKM. The CDR3 covers 15 residues. The CDR3 sequence: CASSLSGLAADTQYF.

V is TRBV7-9 and J is TRBJ1-1. Germline V lookup: CDR1 SEHNR, CDR2 FQNEAQ (reference sequence). This CDR3 has 11 amino acids. The CDR3 sequence: CASSSDTEAFF. Drawing the rest from reference TRBV7-9 and TRBJ1-1, the complete variable domain is DTGVSQNPRHKITKRGQNVTFRCDPISEHNRLYWYRQTLGQGPEFLTYFQNEAQLEKSRLLSDRFSAERPKGSFSTLEIQRTEQGDSAMYLCASSSDTEAFFGQGTRLTVV.

V is TRBV29-1 and J is TRBJ2-3; TCRdb's D call of TRBD2 is untestable without DNA. CDR1 and CDR2 from the germline V gene are SQVTM and ANQGSEA. This CDR3 has 16 amino acids. The CDR3 loop reads CSVEGAPGLITDTQYF.

The CDR3 is CASSLDWGSYEQYF. The chain joins TRBV5-1 to TRBJ2-7. Germline lookup yields CDR1 SGHRS and CDR2 YFSETQ. The CDR3 is 14 residues long.

The chain is built from TRBV9 and TRBJ2-3; TCRdb reports TRBD1, a call that lacks DNA to check it against. The germline V gene has CDR1 SGDLS and CDR2 YYNGEE. The CDR3 sequence is 16 residues long. CDR3 protein: CASSVGVTGTTDTQYF.

The chain couples TRBV25-1 to TRBJ2-3. Germline V lookup: CDR1 MGHDK, CDR2 SYGVNS. This CDR3 is built from 16 residues. CDR3 sequence reads: CASSEYIGANTDTQYF.

Considering frequency, this clonotype is medium-sized. The chain joins TRBV30 to TRBJ1-1. The CDR3 has 15 residues. The germline gives CDR1 GTSNPN, CDR2 SVGIG (reference sequence). The CDR3: CAWRDSPEMNTEAFF.

This chain links TRBV15 with TRBJ2-2; TCRdb indicates TRBD2, and absent DNA this call remains unverified. Germline values: CDR1 LNHNV, CDR2 YYDKDF (reference sequence). The CDR3 loop spans 16 amino acids. CDR3 protein: CATSSVLGGFTGELFF.

The chain recombines TRBV29-1 with TRBJ2-1; TCRdb indicates TRBD1, and absent DNA this call remains unverified. The CDR3 spans 15 residues. Germline loops: CDR1 SQVTM, CDR2 ANQGSEA. The CDR3 protein is CSVLVPDRGLNEQFF.

The rearrangement uses TRBV28 and TRBJ2-3. CDR1 MDHEN and CDR2 SYDVKM come from the germline V gene. CDR3 length: 13 amino acids. This chain's CDR3 is CASSPGYSDTQYF.

J is TRBJ2-5 and V is TRBV29-1. This CDR3 region has 15 residues. CDR1 SQVTM and CDR2 ANQGSEA come from the germline V gene. The CDR3 loop reads CSVDRLTGNQETQYF.